This TCR beta chain came from a study of CD8 T cells in ankylosing spondylitis. TCRdb redid the calling of the 5' RACE reads with MiXCR, one entry per CDR3 protein. The table records approximately 250,000 distinct CDR3 sequences, about 24% of them present only once. The ends lost 5 bases at V and 0 bases at J; junction bases unmatched: 3. CDR3 length equals 14 residues. Germline V CDR1 and CDR2: SGHRS, YFSETQ. This clonotype was counted between two and nine times. The chain joins TRBV5-1 to TRBJ2-3, with 7 bases fitting TRBD1. The sample taken for sequencing was blood, either unsorted or a sorted T cell fraction (not recorded which). This receptor was identified in a male donor with ankylosing spondylitis or in good health (not recorded which). CDR3 sequence reads: CASSRTGSTDTQYF. The CDR3 DNA is TGCGCCAGCAGTAGGACAGGTAGCACAGATACGCAGTATTTT.